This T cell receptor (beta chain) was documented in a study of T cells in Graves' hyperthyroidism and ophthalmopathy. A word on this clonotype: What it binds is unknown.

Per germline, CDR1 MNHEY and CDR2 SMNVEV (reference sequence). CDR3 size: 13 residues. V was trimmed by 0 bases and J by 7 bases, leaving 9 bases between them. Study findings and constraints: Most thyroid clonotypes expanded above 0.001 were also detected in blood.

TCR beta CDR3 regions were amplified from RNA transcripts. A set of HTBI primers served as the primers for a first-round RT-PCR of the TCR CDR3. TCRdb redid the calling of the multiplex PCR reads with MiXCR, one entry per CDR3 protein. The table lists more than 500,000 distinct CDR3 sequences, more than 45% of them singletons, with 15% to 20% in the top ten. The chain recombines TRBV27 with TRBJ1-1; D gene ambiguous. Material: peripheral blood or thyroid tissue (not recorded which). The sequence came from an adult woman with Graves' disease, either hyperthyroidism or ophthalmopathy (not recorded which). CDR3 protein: CASSLSFQSEAFF. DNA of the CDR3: TGTGCCAGCAGTTTATCGTTCCAGAGTGAAGCTTTCTTT.